The 18 T cell receptor beta chains in this list originate from one sample, sequenced in a study of blood T cells in healthy people across ages. PCR was performed a second time for about 7 to 11 cycles using a sample-barcoded 5' primer and a J-beta primer mix. A single record per CDR3 protein comes from TCRdb applying MiXCR to the 5' RACE reads. This table holds under 1,000,000 distinct CDR3 sequences, under 40% found once. The sequenced material came from blood. The receptors shown here come from a man between 18 and 35 years old in good health.

This clonotype was recorded a few times. This chain uses TRBV13 with TRBJ2-4, with 8 nucleotides matching TRBD2. Germline V gene data show CDR1 as PRHDT and CDR2 as FYEKMQ (reference sequence). V was pared by 0 bases and J by 13 bases, with 14 bases of the junction left unmatched. The CDR3 is 16 amino acids. The CDR3 region has the DNA TGTGCCAGCAGCTTAGGCTTTCCAGCGGGGGCGAATGAGCAGTACTTC. Its translation is CASSLGFPAGANEQYF. Full variable domain (remainder filled in from reference TRBV13 and TRBJ2-4): AAGVIQSPRHLIKEKRETATLKCYPIPRHDTVYWYQQGPGQDPQFLISFYEKMQSDKGSIPDRFSAQQFSDYHSELNMSSLELGDSALYFCASSLGFPAGANEQYFGAGTRLSVL.

The CDR3 DNA reads TGCGCCAGCAGCCAGCCCCCTGGACGGAACACTGAAGCTTTCTTT. It encodes CASSQPPGRNTEAFF. This rearrangement joins TRBV4-1 to TRBJ1-1; D remains unclear. CDR3 length: 15 amino acids. The ends were cut back, 3 bases at V and 1 base at J, with 12 bases in the middle. Germline lookup yields CDR1 MGHRA and CDR2 YSYEKL.

The chain employs TRBV29-1 and TRBJ1-2; a weak D match, TRBD1 (5 bases). V gave up 7 bases and J gave up 2 bases, with 11 bases separating them. This CDR3 spans 12 amino acids. Germline V gene sequence: CDR1 SQVTM, CDR2 ANQGSEA. CDR3 residues: CSAGRGNYGYTF. The CDR3 DNA reads as TGCAGCGCGGGACGGGGGAACTATGGCTACACCTTC.

This clonotype has more than one count but fewer than ten. The CDR3 here is CASSQEYGYGYTF. Written as DNA, the CDR3 is TGTGCCAGCAGCCAAGAATATGGCTATGGCTACACCTTC. The chain couples TRBV14 to TRBJ1-2, with D hard to call. Germline V gives CDR1 SGHDN, CDR2 FVKESK. CDR3 size: 13 residues. V lost 0 bases and J 4 bases, leaving 6 bases between the germline ends.

The chain couples TRBV12-3 or TRBV12-4 to TRBJ1-1; 9 bases fit TRBD1. This CDR3 is 14 amino acids long. J lost 4 bases, V lost 6 bases, and 6 bases had no gene match. The chain's CDR3 is CASSPGTGSTEAFF. The CDR3, as DNA: TGTGCCAGCAGCCCCGGGACAGGGTCCACTGAAGCTTTCTTT.

The chain employs TRBV10-3 and TRBJ2-5, with D possibly TRBD1 on 5 matching bases. Germline V CDR1 and CDR2: ENHRY, SYGVKD. The germline V and J ends were trimmed by 6 bases and 0 bases, with 14 bases remaining between them. The CDR3 consists of 15 residues. CDR3 loop: CAIRPHVDNQETQYF. The CDR3 coding sequence is TGTGCCATCAGGCCCCATGTGGACAACCAAGAGACCCAGTACTTC.

This chain uses TRBV4-2 with TRBJ1-2, with D tentatively TRBD1 (5 bases). The CDR3 runs 15 residues. V lost 2 bases, J lost 4 bases, and 14 bases lay in between. CDR1 is LGHNA, CDR2 YNFKEQ, per germline. The CDR3 DNA is TGTGCCAGCAGCCAACCGGGACGGGAGTTCTATGGCTACACCTTC. This translates into CASSQPGREFYGYTF.

This clonotype has ten or more counts. The chain combines TRBV12-3 or TRBV12-4 with TRBJ2-1; 10 bases are shared with TRBD1. V was pared by 3 bases and J by 6 bases, with 8 bases of the junction left unmatched. The CDR3 is 16 amino acids. Here the CDR3 reads CASSLSDRGRGNEQFF. CDR3 bases: TGTGCCAGCAGTTTGTCCGACAGGGGGCGAGGCAATGAGCAGTTCTTC.

V usage is TRBV20-1 and J usage is TRBJ2-7; 11 positions match TRBD1. V was clipped by 5 bases and J by 4 bases; unmatched bases: 7. The CDR3 length is 14 residues. CDR1 and CDR2 (germline): DFQATT, SNEGSKA (reference sequence). In DNA, the CDR3 is TGCAGTGCTGATCCGGGACAGGGGGGGTACGAGCAGTACTTC. It encodes CSADPGQGGYEQYF.

This rearrangement joins TRBV7-2 to TRBJ2-3, with TRBD2 matching 7 bases. Germline V gives CDR1 SGHTA, CDR2 FQGNSA. Trimming at V came to 1 base and at J to 5 bases, leaving 9 bases not matched to a gene. This CDR3 spans 16 amino acids. The CDR3 nucleotides are TGTGCCAGCAGCTTAGATGTGAGCGGGGTTGGAGATACGCAGTATTTT. Amino acids: CASSLDVSGVGDTQYF. Based on the CDR3 plus reference TRBV7-2 and TRBJ2-3, the full variable domain is GAGVSQSPSNKVTEKGKDVELRCDPISGHTALYWYRQSLGQGLEFLIYFQGNSAPDKSGLPSDRFSAERTGGSVSTLTIQRTQQEDSAVYLCASSLDVSGVGDTQYFGPGTRLTVL.

The chain recombines TRBV2 with TRBJ2-7; D uncertain. The CDR3 contains 13 residues. Trimming shortened V by 5 bases and J by 7 bases, and 15 bases separated the two germline ends. Looked up from germline, CDR1 is SNHLY and CDR2 is FYNNEI. CDR3 in DNA: TGTGCCAGCAGTATGCTTCCTTACAATGAGCAGTACTTC. Translating gives CASSMLPYNEQYF.

This clonotype occurred a few times. The genes are TRBV5-1 and TRBJ2-5, with D unclear. V lost 4 bases and J lost 1, with 11 bases in between. The germline gives CDR1 SGHRS, CDR2 YFSETQ. CDR3 length: 14 amino acids. As DNA, the CDR3 is TGCGCCAGCAGCCGCGGACCTCTCCAAGAGACCCAGTACTTC. Amino acid sequence: CASSRGPLQETQYF.

The V and J genes are TRBV20-1 and TRBJ2-5; 7 bases are a match to TRBD2. V shed 3 bases, J shed 4 bases, and the junction held 8 bases outside the gene matches. CDR1 and CDR2 from the germline V gene are DFQATT and SNEGSKA (reference sequence). The length of the CDR3 is 14 residues. The CDR3 coding sequence is TGCAGTGCTAGCTATGGGGGGGGAAGAGAGACCCAGTACTTC. This gives the protein CSASYGGGRETQYF.

J is TRBJ2-4 and V is TRBV2; no definite D call. Trimming shortened V by 6 bases and J by 0 bases, and 9 bases separated the two germline ends. CDR1 is SNHLY, CDR2 FYNNEI, per germline. The CDR3 has 14 amino acids. CDR3 amino acids: CASRLDLAKNIQYF. DNA for the CDR3: TGTGCCAGCAGATTAGACTTAGCCAAAAACATTCAGTACTTC.

This CDR3 reads CASSRLAGASNTGELFF. The DNA of the CDR3 is TGTGCCAGCAGTCGTCTAGCGGGGGCTTCAAACACCGGGGAGCTGTTTTTT. V usage is TRBV7-2 and J usage is TRBJ2-2; 10 positions match TRBD2. This CDR3 region has 17 residues. Germline V gene data show CDR1 as SGHTA and CDR2 as FQGNSA. J gave up 2 bases and V 6 bases, and 9 bases lay outside the gene matches.

This chain links TRBV10-3 with TRBJ1-5; unclear D gene. The V gene's germline CDR1 is ENHRY and CDR2 SYGVKD. The CDR3 sequence is 18 residues long. V was clipped by 0 bases and J by 2 bases, with 17 bases between them. DNA for the CDR3: TGTGCCATCAGTGAGTCTTCCGAAGGCCCCTCCGGCAATCAGCCCCAGCATTTT. Its translation: CAISESSEGPSGNQPQHF.

This clonotype was detected once. This chain links TRBV12-3 or TRBV12-4 with TRBJ2-1; TRBD2 matches 10 bases. After removal of 7 bases from V and 2 bases from J, the junction contained 14 bases not matched to a gene. The CDR3 is made up of 18 amino acids. The DNA of the CDR3 is TGTGCCAGCACTCCGGGACTAGCGTCCCCGGGACCCTACAATGAGCAGTTCTTC. Translating it yields CASTPGLASPGPYNEQFF.

This clonotype has only a few counts. Germline and junction disagree at one end, which may indicate a read error. The chain carries TRBV28 and TRBJ2-6; 9 bases are shared with TRBD1. CDR3 size: 16 residues. Germline-derived CDR1 and CDR2 are MDHEN and SYDVKM. CDR3 in DNA: TGTACCAGCAATCGACAGGGGGACTCTGGGGCCAACGTCCTGACTTTC. Translated, it gives CTSNRQGDSGANVLTF.